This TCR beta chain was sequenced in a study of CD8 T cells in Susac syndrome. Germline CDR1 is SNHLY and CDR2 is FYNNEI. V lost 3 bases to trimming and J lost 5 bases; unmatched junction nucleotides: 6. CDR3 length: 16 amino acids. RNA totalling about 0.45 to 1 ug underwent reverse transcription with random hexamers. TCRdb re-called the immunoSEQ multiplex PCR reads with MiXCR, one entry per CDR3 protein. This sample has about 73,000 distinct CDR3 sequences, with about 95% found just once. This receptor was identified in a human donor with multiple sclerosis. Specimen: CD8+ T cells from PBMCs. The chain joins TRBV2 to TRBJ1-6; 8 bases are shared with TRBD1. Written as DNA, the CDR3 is TGTGCCAGCAGTGAGAGAGGACAGGGAGATAATTCACCCCTCCACTTT. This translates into CASSERGQGDNSPLHF.